This T cell receptor beta chain is from a study of cytomegalovirus exposure and HLA in healthy donors. Study-wide points: Later analysis identified about 15,000 TCR beta sequences associated with HLA alleles, using a false discovery rate threshold of 0.05.

Donors consisted of healthy bone marrow donors. As concerns this clone: Antigen unknown.

The V gene lost 3 bases and the J gene lost 0 bases, with 4 bases spanning the gap. CDR1 is SGHNT, CDR2 YYREEE, per germline (reference sequence). This CDR3 region has 13 residues. PCR amplification relied on 60 Vbeta primers (plus 13 Jbeta primers). The protocol was immunoSEQ multiplex PCR, while the TCRdb copy is restricted to in-frame clones and leaves out a portion. The sample has approximately 90,000 clones; about 70% are singletons. The sequenced sample consisted of PBMCs. The sequence came from a man aged 40-49 years in good health and CMV-seronegative. The genes are TRBV5-4 and TRBJ1-3; D is unresolved. Written as DNA, the CDR3 is TGTGCCAGCAGCTCGGGCTCTGGAAACACCATATATTTT. This gives the protein CASSSGSGNTIYF.